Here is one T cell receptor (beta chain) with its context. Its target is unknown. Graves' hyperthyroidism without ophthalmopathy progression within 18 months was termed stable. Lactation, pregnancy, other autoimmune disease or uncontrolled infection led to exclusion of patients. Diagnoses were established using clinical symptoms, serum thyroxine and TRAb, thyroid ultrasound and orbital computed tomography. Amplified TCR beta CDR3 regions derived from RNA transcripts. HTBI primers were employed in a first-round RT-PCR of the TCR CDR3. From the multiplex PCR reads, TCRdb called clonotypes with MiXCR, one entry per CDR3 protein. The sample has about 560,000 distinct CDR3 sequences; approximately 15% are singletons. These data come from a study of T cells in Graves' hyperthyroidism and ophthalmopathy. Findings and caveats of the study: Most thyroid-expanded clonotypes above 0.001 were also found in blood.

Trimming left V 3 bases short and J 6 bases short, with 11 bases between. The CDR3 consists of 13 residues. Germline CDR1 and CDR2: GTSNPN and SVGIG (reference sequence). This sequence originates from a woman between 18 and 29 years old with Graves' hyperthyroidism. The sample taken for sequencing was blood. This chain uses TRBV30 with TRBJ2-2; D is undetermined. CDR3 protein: CAWSLLGPGELFF. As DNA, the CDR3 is TGTGCCTGGAGCCTACTTGGCCCCGGGGAGCTGTTTTTT.